This TCR beta chain was profiled in a study of OX40 agonist ivuxolimab in advanced cancers. Across the whole study: Dose-escalation patients had hepatocellular carcinoma, melanoma, renal cell or head and neck cancer. General observations from the study: Certain nonresponding patients likewise had low normalized T-cell clonal expansion.

This CDR3 is built from 19 residues. The V end lost 2 bases, the J end lost 0 bases, and 20 bases lay between the germline ends. Germline loops: CDR1 LNHDA, CDR2 SQIVND (reference sequence). As to this clone: Its antigen is undetermined.

TCRdb keeps only in-frame clones here, not all; method: immunoSEQ multiplex PCR. The sample yields 65,000 to 95,000 clones, about 92% seen once. The chain has TRBV19 and TRBJ2-1; D is possibly TRBD2 (5 bases). This receptor was obtained from an adult with an advanced solid tumor such as melanoma, head and neck, liver or kidney cancer. The starting material was CD4+ or CD8+ T cells sorted from blood, obtained in a trial of the OX40 agonist ivuxolimab. Here the CDR3 DNA reads TGTGCCAGTAGTATACCTCCGGCGAAGAGCGGACGCTCCTACAATGAGCAGTTCTTC. This encodes CASSIPPAKSGRSYNEQFF.